This passage covers 2 T cell receptor beta chains from one sample sequenced in a study of T cell clonotyping in hematopoietic cell transplantation. The table came from immunoSEQ multiplex PCR; TCRdb's copy has only in-frame clones and leaves some out. The sample holds tens of thousands of clones, about nine tenths seen once. The time point here: recipient sample about 28 days before transplant, after cytoreduction. The input for sequencing was peripheral blood mononuclear cells, taken before stem cell transplant. The receptors were gathered from a man in his sixties with biphenotypic leukemia. Some clones in this sample may be carry-over from other donors' samples.

V usage is TRBV2 and J usage is TRBJ2-2; TRBD1 might be the D (6 bases). V dropped 6 bases and J dropped 5 bases, with 16 bases sitting between them. The germline V gene encodes CDR1 SNHLY and CDR2 FYNNEI. CDR3 length: 15 amino acids. CDR3 DNA sequence: TGTGCCAGCAGCCCCTTCCGGACAGAGACCGGGGAGCTGTTTTTT. Protein sequence: CASSPFRTETGELFF.

The chain couples TRBV5-1 to TRBJ1-3; 12 nucleotides line up with TRBD1. Germline lookup yields CDR1 SGHRS and CDR2 YFSETQ. The CDR3 has 14 amino acids. V lost 6 bases and J lost 4; bases outside the gene matches: 2. The CDR3 sequence: CASTGTGGGNTIYF. The CDR3 coding sequence is TGCGCCAGCACCGGGACAGGGGGCGGAAACACCATATATTTT. Drawing the rest from reference TRBV5-1 and TRBJ1-3, the complete variable domain is KAGVTQTPRYLIKTRGQQVTLSCSPISGHRSVSWYQQTPGQGLQFLFEYFSETQRNKGNFPGRFSGRQFSNSRSEMNVSTLELGDSALYLCASTGTGGGNTIYFGEGSWLTVV.